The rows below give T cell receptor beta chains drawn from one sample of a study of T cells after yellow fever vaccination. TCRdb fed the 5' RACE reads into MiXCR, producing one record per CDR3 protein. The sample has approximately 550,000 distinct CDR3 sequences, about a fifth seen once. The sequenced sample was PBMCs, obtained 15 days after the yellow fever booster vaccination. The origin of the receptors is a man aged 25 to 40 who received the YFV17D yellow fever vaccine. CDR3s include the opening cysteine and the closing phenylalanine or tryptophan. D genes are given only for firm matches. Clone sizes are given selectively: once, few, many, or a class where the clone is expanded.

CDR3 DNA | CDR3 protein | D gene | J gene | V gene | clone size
TGCAGTGCTAGAGATTTCGCGGTCAGGGCACAAGACAATGAGCAGTTCTTC | CSARDFAVRAQDNEQFF | NA | TRBJ2-1 | TRBV20-1 | few
TGTGCCAGCAGCCCCCCTACAGGTCTTGGCGCAGATACGCAGTATTTT | CASSPPTGLGADTQYF | NA | TRBJ2-3 | TRBV9 | many
TGTGCCAGCAGCCAACGAAAGCTGGCAGATACGCAGTATTTT | CASSQRKLADTQYF | NA | TRBJ2-3 | TRBV3-1 | NA
TGTGCCAGCAGCCGACAGGTTACTGAAGCTTTCTTT | CASSRQVTEAFF | NA | TRBJ1-1 | TRBV7-2 | NA
TGCGCCAGCAGCTTCCGGACCGAGCAGTACTTC | CASSFRTEQYF | NA | TRBJ2-7 | TRBV5-1 | NA
TGTGCCAGCAGCTTAAGTGCGACCGGGGAGCTGTTTTTT | CASSLSATGELFF | NA | TRBJ2-2 | TRBV7-2 | NA
TGTGCCACCAGCCCTGAAAGGGCTCTAAGGCACATTCAGTACTTC | CATSPERALRHIQYF | NA | TRBJ2-4 | TRBV15 | few
TGTGCCAGCAGAGCACAGGCGGCCTACGAGCAGTACTTC | CASRAQAAYEQYF | NA | TRBJ2-7 | TRBV7-9 | NA
TGTGCCAGCAGCTTAAGTCCACGGACCCAGTACTTC | CASSLSPRTQYF | NA | TRBJ2-5 | TRBV7-2 | NA
TGCAGCGTTGAATCGGGAACTTTCGAGCAGTACTTC | CSVESGTFEQYF | NA | TRBJ2-7 | TRBV29-1 | few
TGTGCCAGCAGCTTAGGCTCCAGCGGGGGCTACGAGCAGTACTTC | CASSLGSSGGYEQYF | TRBD2 | TRBJ2-7 | TRBV13 | NA
TGCAGTGCTAGAGGTGGTGCAGGGGATCAGCCCCAGCATTTT | CSARGGAGDQPQHF | NA | TRBJ1-5 | TRBV20-1 | few
TGTGCCAGCAGTCCCCCGACAGGGCAGAATTCACCCCTCCACTTT | CASSPPTGQNSPLHF | TRBD1 | TRBJ1-6 | TRBV12-3/TRBV12-4 | few
TGTGCCAGTAGTATCCCAGGCGGTGACTTAAACATTCAGTACTTC | CASSIPGGDLNIQYF | NA | TRBJ2-4 | TRBV19 | few
TGTGCCAGCAGTTCCGGGACTCGGACCTACGAGCAGTACTTC | CASSSGTRTYEQYF | NA | TRBJ2-7 | TRBV27 | few
TGTGCCTCGGAGGGGCCGGGAAACATTCAGTACTTC | CASEGPGNIQYF | NA | TRBJ2-4 | TRBV25-1 | NA
TGTGCCACCAGCAGAGCCTTTGCGGGATTGAGCACAGATACGCAGTATTTT | CATSRAFAGLSTDTQYF | NA | TRBJ2-3 | TRBV15 | few
TGCAGTGCTTCTCCTTTAACATGGAACACCGGGGAGCTGTTTTTT | CSASPLTWNTGELFF | NA | TRBJ2-2 | TRBV20-1 | few
TGTGCCAGCAGCTCCAGTGGGGGGACAGGAGCCTACGAGCAGTACTTC | CASSSSGGTGAYEQYF | TRBD1 | TRBJ2-7 | TRBV7-6 | few
TGTGCCAGCAGCTCTAGACAGGGGAGCTACAATGAGCAGTTCTTC | CASSSRQGSYNEQFF | TRBD1 | TRBJ2-1 | TRBV7-2 | NA
TGTGCCATCAGGGAGGCCGACAGAAACACTGAAGCTTTCTTT | CAIREADRNTEAFF | NA | TRBJ1-1 | TRBV10-3 | few
TGTGCCATCAGTGACTCAGGGGGCCAGCAGTACTTC | CAISDSGGQQYF | TRBD1 | TRBJ2-7 | TRBV10-3 | few
TGTGCCACCAGTGATTCCCTGCTAGCGGGAGGCGGGGAGCAGTACTTC | CATSDSLLAGGGEQYF | TRBD2 | TRBJ2-7 | TRBV24-1 | many
TGCGCCAGCAGTCGGGTCTGGCGAGCGAGAATCGGGGGGCAGTTCTTC | CASSRVWRARIGGQFF | NA | TRBJ2-1 | TRBV23-1 | NA
TGCAGCCCTAGAAACAGTCATGGCTACACCTTC | CSPRNSHGYTF | NA | TRBJ1-2 | TRBV20-1 | NA
TGTGCCAGCAGCTTAGCGTCAATTAGCGGGAGAAGCTACAATGAGCAGTTCTTC | CASSLASISGRSYNEQFF | TRBD2 | TRBJ2-1 | TRBV7-2 | NA